This entry concerns a single TCR beta chain. These data originate in a study of blood T cell repertoires in COVID-19. Study-wide background: Some COVID-19 samples were acute and others convalescent; all came from the United States, Italy and Spain.

Measured with immunoSEQ multiplex PCR; TCRdb has only the in-frame clones, and not every one. The sample consists of about 35,000 clones, approximately 72% of them appearing once. CDR3 length: 15 amino acids. Germline lookup yields CDR1 SEHNR and CDR2 FQNEAQ (reference sequence). Trimming removed 5 bases from V and 2 bases from J, with 15 bases in between. The clonotype was recovered from an older man with acute or convalescent COVID-19. The sequenced sample consisted of peripheral blood. The V call is TRBV7-9, the J call TRBJ1-2; tentatively, D is TRBD1 (6 bases). The CDR3 region is CASSPRGGVNYGYTF. CDR3 in DNA: TGTGCCAGCAGCCCCCGAGGGGGGGTGAACTATGGCTACACCTTC.